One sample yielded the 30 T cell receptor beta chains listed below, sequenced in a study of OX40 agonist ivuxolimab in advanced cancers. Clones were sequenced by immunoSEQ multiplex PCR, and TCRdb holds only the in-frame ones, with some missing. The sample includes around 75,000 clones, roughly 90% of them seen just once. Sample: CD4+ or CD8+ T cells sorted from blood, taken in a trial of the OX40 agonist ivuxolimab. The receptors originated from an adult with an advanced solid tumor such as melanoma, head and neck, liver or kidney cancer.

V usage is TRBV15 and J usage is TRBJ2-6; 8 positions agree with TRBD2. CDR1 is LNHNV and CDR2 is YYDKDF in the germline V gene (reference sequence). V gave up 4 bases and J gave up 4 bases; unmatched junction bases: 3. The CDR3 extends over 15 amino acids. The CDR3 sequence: CATSTAGEGANVLTF. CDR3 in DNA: TGTGCCACCAGCACAGCGGGAGAAGGGGCCAACGTCCTGACTTTC.

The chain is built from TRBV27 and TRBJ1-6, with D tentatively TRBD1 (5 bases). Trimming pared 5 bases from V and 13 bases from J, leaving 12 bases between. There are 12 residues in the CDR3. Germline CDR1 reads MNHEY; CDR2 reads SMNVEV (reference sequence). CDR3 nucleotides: TGTGCCAGCAGTCAGGACAATAGGCCCCTCCACTTT. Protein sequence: CASSQDNRPLHF.

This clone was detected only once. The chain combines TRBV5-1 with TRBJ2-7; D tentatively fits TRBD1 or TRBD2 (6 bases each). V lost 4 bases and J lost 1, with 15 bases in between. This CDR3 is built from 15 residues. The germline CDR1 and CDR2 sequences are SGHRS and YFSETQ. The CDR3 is CASSPGGGLSYEQYF. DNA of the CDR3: TGCGCCAGCAGCCCGGGTGGGGGGCTTTCCTACGAGCAGTACTTC.

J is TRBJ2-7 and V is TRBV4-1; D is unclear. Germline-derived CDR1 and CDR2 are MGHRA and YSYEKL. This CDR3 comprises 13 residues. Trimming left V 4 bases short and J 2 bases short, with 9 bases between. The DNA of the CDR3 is TGCGCCAGCAGCCTCCGATGGGCCTACGAGCAGTACTTC. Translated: CASSLRWAYEQYF.

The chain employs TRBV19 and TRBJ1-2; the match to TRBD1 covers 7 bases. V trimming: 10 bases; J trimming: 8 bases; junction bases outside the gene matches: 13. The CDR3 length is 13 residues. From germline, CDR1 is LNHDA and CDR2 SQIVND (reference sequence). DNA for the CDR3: TGTGCCACCTGGGACAGCTTAAAGTACGGCTACACCTTC. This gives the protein CATWDSLKYGYTF.

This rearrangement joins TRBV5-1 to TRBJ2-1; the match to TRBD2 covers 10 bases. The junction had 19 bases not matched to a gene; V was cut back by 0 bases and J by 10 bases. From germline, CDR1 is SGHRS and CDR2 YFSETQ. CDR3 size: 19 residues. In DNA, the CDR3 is TGCGCCAGCAGCTTGGATATTCAGCGGGAGGGCCCTCAGCAATGGGAGCAGTTCTTC. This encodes CASSLDIQREGPQQWEQFF.

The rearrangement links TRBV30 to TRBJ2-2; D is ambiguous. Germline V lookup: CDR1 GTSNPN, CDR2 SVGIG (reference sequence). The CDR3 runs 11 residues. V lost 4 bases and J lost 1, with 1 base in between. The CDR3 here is CAWKNTGELFF. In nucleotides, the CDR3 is TGTGCCTGGAAGAACACCGGGGAGCTGTTTTTT.

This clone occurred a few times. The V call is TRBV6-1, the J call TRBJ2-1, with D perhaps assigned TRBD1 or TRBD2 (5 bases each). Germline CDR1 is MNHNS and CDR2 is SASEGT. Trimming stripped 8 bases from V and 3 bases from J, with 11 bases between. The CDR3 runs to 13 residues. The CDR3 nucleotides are TGTGCCAGCCAACGGGACCACTACAATGAGCAGTTCTTC. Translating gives CASQRDHYNEQFF.

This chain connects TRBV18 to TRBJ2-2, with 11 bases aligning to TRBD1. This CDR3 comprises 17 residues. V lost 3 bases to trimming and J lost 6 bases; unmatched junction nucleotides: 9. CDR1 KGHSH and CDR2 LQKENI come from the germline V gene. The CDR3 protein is CASSPLGDRGISGELFF. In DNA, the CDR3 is TGTGCCAGCTCACCCCTGGGGGACAGGGGGATATCCGGGGAGCTGTTTTTT.

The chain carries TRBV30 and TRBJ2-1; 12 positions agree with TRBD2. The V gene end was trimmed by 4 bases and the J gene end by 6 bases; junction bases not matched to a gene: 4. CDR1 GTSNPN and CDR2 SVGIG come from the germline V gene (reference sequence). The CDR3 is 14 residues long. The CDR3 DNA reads TGTGCCTGGAAGACTAGCGGGAGTAGCAATGAGCAGTTCTTC. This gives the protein CAWKTSGSSNEQFF.

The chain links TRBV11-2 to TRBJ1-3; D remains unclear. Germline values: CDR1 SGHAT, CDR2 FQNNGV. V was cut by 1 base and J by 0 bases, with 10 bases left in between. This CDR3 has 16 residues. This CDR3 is CASSLGMGSSGNTIYF. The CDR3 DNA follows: TGTGCCAGCAGCTTAGGTATGGGAAGCTCTGGAAACACCATATATTTT.

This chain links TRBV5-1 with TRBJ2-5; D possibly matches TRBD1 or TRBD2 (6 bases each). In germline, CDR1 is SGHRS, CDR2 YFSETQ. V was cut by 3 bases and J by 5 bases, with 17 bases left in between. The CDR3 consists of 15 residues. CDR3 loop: CASSSRGALTETQYF. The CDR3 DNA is TGCGCCAGCAGCTCGAGGGGGGCACTGACGGAGACCCAGTACTTC.

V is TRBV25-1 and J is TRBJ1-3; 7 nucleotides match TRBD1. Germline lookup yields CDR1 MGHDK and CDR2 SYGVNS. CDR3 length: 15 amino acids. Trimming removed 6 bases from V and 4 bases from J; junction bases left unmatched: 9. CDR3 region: CASSREGAAGNTIYF. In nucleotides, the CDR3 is TGTGCCAGCAGCCGGGAGGGGGCAGCAGGAAACACCATATATTTT.

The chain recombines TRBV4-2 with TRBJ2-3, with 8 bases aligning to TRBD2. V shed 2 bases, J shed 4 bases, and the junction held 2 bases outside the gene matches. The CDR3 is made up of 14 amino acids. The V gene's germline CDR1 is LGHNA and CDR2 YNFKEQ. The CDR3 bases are TGTGCCAGCAGCCAAAACGGGAGGGCAGATACGCAGTATTTT. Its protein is CASSQNGRADTQYF.

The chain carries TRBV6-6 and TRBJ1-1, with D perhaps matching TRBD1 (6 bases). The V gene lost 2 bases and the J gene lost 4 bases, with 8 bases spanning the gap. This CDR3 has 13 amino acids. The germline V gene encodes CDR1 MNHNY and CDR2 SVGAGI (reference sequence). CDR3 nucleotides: TGTGCCAGCAGTTACGGGACATTCACTGAAGCTTTCTTT. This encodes CASSYGTFTEAFF.

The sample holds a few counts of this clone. The DNA for the CDR3 is TGTGCCAGCAGCGAGGGGCGCATCGCTGAAGCTTTCTTT. The encoded protein is CASSEGRIAEAFF. The V and J genes are TRBV11-2 and TRBJ1-1; TRBD1 is a possible D gene (5 bases). This CDR3 is 13 amino acids long. Germline V gene data show CDR1 as SGHAT and CDR2 as FQNNGV. Trimming removed 5 bases from V and 6 bases from J, with 13 bases in between.

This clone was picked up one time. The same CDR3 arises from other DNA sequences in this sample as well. CDR3 protein: CASSLDDNEQFF. The CDR3 DNA sequence: TGCGCCAGCAGCTTGGACGACAATGAGCAGTTCTTC. The chain links TRBV5-1 to TRBJ2-1; no clear D gene. The germline V and J ends were trimmed by 0 bases and 5 bases, with 3 bases remaining between them. Germline assignment: CDR1 SGHRS and CDR2 YFSETQ. This CDR3 spans 12 amino acids.

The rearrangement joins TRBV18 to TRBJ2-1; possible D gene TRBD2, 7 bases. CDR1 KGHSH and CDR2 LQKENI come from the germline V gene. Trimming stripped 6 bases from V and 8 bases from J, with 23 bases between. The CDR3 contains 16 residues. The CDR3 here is CASSLGGEGIRDEQFF. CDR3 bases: TGTGCCAGCTCCCTAGGGGGGGAGGGTATCCGCGATGAGCAGTTCTTC.

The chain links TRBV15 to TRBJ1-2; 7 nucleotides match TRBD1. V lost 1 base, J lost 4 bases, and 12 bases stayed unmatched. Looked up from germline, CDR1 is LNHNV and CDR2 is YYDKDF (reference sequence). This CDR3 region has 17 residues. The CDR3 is CATSRGDGTAKGYGYTF. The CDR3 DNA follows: TGTGCCACCAGCAGAGGAGACGGGACAGCCAAGGGCTATGGCTACACCTTC.

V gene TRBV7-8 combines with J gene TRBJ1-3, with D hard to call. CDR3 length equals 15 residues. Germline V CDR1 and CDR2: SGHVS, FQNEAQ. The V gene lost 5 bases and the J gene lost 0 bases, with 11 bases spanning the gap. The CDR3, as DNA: TGTGCCAGCAGCCCACGGGGATTCTCTGGAAACACCATATATTTT. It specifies CASSPRGFSGNTIYF. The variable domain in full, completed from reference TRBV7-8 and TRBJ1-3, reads GAGVSQSPRYKVAKRGQDVALRCDPISGHVSLFWYQQALGQGPEFLTYFQNEAQLDKSGLPSDRFFAERPEGSVSTLKIQRTQQEDSAVYLCASSPRGFSGNTIYFGEGSWLTVV.

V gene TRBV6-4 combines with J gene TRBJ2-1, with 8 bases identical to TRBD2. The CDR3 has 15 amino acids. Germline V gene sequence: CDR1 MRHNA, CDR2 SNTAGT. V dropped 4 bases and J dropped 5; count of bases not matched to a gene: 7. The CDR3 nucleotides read TGTGCCAGCAGTGGGCGGGGGGCTACCCACAATGAGCAGTTCTTC. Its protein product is CASSGRGATHNEQFF.

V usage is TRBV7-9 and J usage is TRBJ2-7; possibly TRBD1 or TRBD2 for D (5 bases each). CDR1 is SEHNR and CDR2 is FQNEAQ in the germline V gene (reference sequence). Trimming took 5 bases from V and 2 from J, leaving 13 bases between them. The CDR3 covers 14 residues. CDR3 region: CASSRWDGTYEQYF. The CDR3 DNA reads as TGTGCCAGCAGCCGCTGGGACGGAACCTACGAGCAGTACTTC.

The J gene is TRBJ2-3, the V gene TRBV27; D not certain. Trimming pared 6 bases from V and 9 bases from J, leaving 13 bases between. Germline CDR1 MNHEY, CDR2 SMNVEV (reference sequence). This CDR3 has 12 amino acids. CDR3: CASSPSRATQYF. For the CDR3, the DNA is TGTGCCAGCAGCCCCTCCCGGGCCACGCAGTATTTT.

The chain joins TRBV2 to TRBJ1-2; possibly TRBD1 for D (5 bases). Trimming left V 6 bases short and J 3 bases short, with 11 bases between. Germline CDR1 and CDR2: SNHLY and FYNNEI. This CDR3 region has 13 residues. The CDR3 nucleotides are TGTGCCAGCAGGAGCGACAGCCACTATGGCTACACCTTC. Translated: CASRSDSHYGYTF.

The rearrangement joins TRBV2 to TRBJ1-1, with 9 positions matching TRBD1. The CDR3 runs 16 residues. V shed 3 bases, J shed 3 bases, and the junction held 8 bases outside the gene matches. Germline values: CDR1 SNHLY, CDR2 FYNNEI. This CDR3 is CASSDLGGQGYTEAFF. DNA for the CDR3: TGTGCCAGCAGTGATCTCGGCGGACAGGGGTACACTGAAGCTTTCTTT.

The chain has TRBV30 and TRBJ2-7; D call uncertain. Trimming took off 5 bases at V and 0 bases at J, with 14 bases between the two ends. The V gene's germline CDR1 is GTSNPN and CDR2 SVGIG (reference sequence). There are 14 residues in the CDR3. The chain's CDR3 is CAWRREGISYEQYF. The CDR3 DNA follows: TGTGCCTGGCGCAGAGAAGGCATCTCCTACGAGCAGTACTTC.

As DNA, the CDR3 is TGCGCCAGCAGCTTGCAGCCCGGCGGGGAGACCCAGTACTTC. Translating it yields CASSLQPGGETQYF. The chain couples TRBV5-1 to TRBJ2-5; D is perhaps TRBD2 (5 bases). CDR3 length: 14 amino acids. The germline V and J ends were trimmed by 1 base and 5 bases, with 12 bases remaining between them. Germline V gives CDR1 SGHRS, CDR2 YFSETQ.

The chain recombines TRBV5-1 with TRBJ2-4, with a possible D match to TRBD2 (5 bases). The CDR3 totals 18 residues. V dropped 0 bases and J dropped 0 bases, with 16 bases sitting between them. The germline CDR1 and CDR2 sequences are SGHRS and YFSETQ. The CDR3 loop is CASSLGGITWLAKNIQYF. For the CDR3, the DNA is TGCGCCAGCAGCTTGGGAGGGATAACTTGGCTAGCCAAAAACATTCAGTACTTC.

CDR3 DNA sequence: TGTGCCAGCAGTCTTATAGCGGGGGCTCCCACCGGGGAGCTGTTTTTT. Translated, it gives CASSLIAGAPTGELFF. The V call is TRBV7-2, the J call TRBJ2-2; 9 bases match TRBD2. V dropped 6 bases and J dropped 4; count of bases not matched to a gene: 9. The length of the CDR3 is 16 residues. The V gene's germline CDR1 is SGHTA and CDR2 FQGNSA.

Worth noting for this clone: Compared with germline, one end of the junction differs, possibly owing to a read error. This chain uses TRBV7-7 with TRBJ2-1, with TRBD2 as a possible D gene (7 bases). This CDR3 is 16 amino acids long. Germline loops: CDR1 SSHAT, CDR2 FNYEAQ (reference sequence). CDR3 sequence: CASSPSRAGEGYEQFF. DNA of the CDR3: TGTGCTAGCAGCCCCTCCCGAGCAGGGGAGGGCTATGAGCAGTTCTTC.